These T cell receptor beta chains were read from a single sample in a study of shared clonotypes between healthy human individuals. Clones were read by immunoSEQ multiplex PCR, and TCRdb kept only the in-frame ones, dropping some. The sample shows 1.6 million or so clones, roughly 95% of them seen only once. Source material: naive CD4+ T cells sorted from blood. All receptors derive from a man aged 25-45 years in good health. The conserved cysteine and the conserved F or W are not part of the CDR3 here. The order of the fields is J gene, V gene, CDR3 protein.

TRBJ2-4,TRBV7-2,ASSPRVGRESKNIQY
TRBJ2-1,TRBV13,ASSPTGGEQF
TRBJ2-6,TRBV7-6,ASSLTSTTSGANVLT
TRBJ1-5,TRBV28,ASSLSGGHAYSNQPQH
TRBJ2-1,TRBV4-1,ASSLAGGQTEQF
TRBJ1-5,TRBV5-5,ASSLRDRGLGNQPQH
TRBJ2-7,TRBV5-1,ASSLEGPISYEQY
TRBJ2-3,TRBV9,ASSGLAGVGDTQY
TRBJ2-5,TRBV27,ASSYWTGGSETQY
TRBJ2-7,TRBV18,ASSPLPSGTDEQY
TRBJ2-7,TRBV2,ASSAGQPYEQY
TRBJ2-2,TRBV28,ASSLMPSGSDRAGELF
TRBJ1-2,TRBV30,AWRGQGLYGYT
TRBJ1-1,TRBV5-1,ASSLGGTGTEAF
TRBJ2-7,TRBV18,ASSPPSRLRDEQY
TRBJ2-1,TRBV9,ASSVGLEAYNEQF
TRBJ2-7,TRBV7-9,ASSFGQLYEQY
TRBJ1-1,TRBV5-5,ASSRPGYEAF
TRBJ2-7,TRBV6-4,GERGGQASYEQY
TRBJ2-3,TRBV28,ASSTSRDPGDTQY
TRBJ2-1,TRBV2,ASNIGRLNEQF
TRBJ2-5,TRBV25-1,ASSGIPGTGNYWETQY
TRBJ2-5,TRBV7-2,ASSFPVGGLGETQY
TRBJ2-7,TRBV10-3,AISGIGGTLDEQY
TRBJ2-1,TRBV7-9,ASSLAVQYNEQF
TRBJ2-7,TRBV7-2,ASSLAGSAGIYEQY
TRBJ2-7,TRBV12-5,ASGHLRGGEQY
TRBJ1-5,TRBV28,ASSSHEGASNQPQH
TRBJ2-3,TRBV19,ASSIDSWSTDTQY
TRBJ1-5,TRBV5-1,ASSFGGRGNQPQH
TRBJ2-7,TRBV7-9,ATRVGPYEQY
TRBJ1-4,TRBV11-2,ASSLLMTRTNEKLF
TRBJ2-2,TRBV7-6,ASSYRLAEADTGELF
TRBJ2-2,TRBV7-9,ASRRQIRDRLTGELF
TRBJ2-7,TRBV5-1,ASSFEGLNLREQY
TRBJ2-7,TRBV5-1,ASSATGISSYEQY
TRBJ2-1,TRBV7-8,ASRGTAYNEQF
TRBJ2-7,TRBV7-8,ASSLAGGLTYEQY
TRBJ2-7,TRBV6-1,ASSEPIQRPMHEQY
TRBJ2-1,TRBV7-9,ASSLSVPKNEQF
TRBJ2-3,TRBV9,ASSVDPLLAVSDTQY
TRBJ2-1,TRBV6-4,ASSDSSYNEQF
TRBJ2-5,TRBV7-9,ASSLMGGQETQY
TRBJ2-7,TRBV28,ASSLGQGKIRLGYEQY
TRBJ2-7,TRBV9,ASSVGVGPREQY
TRBJ2-7,TRBV7-2,ASSRVAGGPDEQY